These T cell receptor beta chains were read from a single sample in a study of shared clonotypes between healthy human individuals. TCRdb keeps only in-frame clones here, not all; method: immunoSEQ multiplex PCR. The profile covers some 500,000 clones, with about 80% appearing a single time and approximately 12% taken by the ten largest. Sequencing used PBMCs. Source of these receptors: a woman in her 40s in good health. Some clones in this sample may be carry-over from other donors' samples. Both conserved end residues are part of each CDR3. A D gene is named only where the DNA matches it firmly. Only some rows state a clone size, as once, few, many or a class for expanded clones.

V,J,size,D,CDR3,DNA
TRBV6-6,TRBJ1-5,few,.,CASRDSNQPQHF,TGTGCCAGCCGGGACAGCAATCAGCCCCAGCATTTT
TRBV6-5,TRBJ2-7,.,TRBD1,CASSPYRGRVYEQYF,TGTGCCAGCAGCCCCTACAGGGGCCGGGTCTACGAGCAGTACTTC
TRBV19,TRBJ2-2,.,TRBD1,CASNRDRPNTGELFF,TGTGCCAGCAACCGGGACAGACCGAACACCGGGGAGCTGTTTTTT
TRBV5-1,TRBJ2-5,.,.,CASSPLGYETQYF,TGCGCCAGCAGCCCACTGGGGTACGAGACCCAGTACTTC
TRBV5-6,TRBJ2-7,.,TRBD2,CASSPLTSGSGEQYF,TGTGCCAGCAGCCCTCTGACTAGCGGGAGCGGCGAGCAGTACTTC
TRBV5-1,TRBJ2-2,.,TRBD2,CASSLGPSGNTGELFF,TGCGCCAGCAGCTTGGGTCCTAGCGGGAACACCGGGGAGCTGTTTTTT
TRBV7-9,TRBJ2-2,.,TRBD2,CASSTLAGGGGTGELFF,TGTGCCAGCAGCACCCTAGCGGGAGGCGGTGGCACCGGGGAGCTGTTTTTT
TRBV7-6,TRBJ1-1,.,TRBD1,CASSLGQMNTEAFF,TGTGCCAGCAGCTTGGGACAGATGAACACTGAAGCTTTCTTT
TRBV10-2,TRBJ1-4,few,TRBD1,CASSGGTDSTNEKLFF,TGCGCCAGCAGTGGGGGGACAGATTCAACTAATGAAAAACTGTTTTTT
TRBV5-4,TRBJ2-2,.,.,CASSLGQMNTGELFF,TGTGCCAGCAGCTTGGGCCAGATGAACACCGGGGAGCTGTTTTTT
TRBV7-8,TRBJ2-7,.,.,CASSLSPASTYYEQYF,TGTGCCAGCAGCTTATCACCGGCCTCAACTTACTACGAGCAGTACTTC
TRBV6-1,TRBJ2-7,.,TRBD1,CASSERQGFSYEQYF,TGTGCCAGCAGTGAGCGACAGGGATTTAGCTACGAGCAGTACTTC
TRBV6-4,TRBJ2-1,.,.,CASKSRSSYNEQFF,TGTGCCAGCAAATCGCGCAGCTCCTACAATGAGCAGTTCTTC
TRBV6-1,TRBJ2-2,many,.,CASGGTLNTGELFF,TGTGCCAGCGGGGGGACACTGAACACCGGGGAGCTGTTTTTT
TRBV27,TRBJ1-2,.,TRBD1,CASGDRGSHGYTF,TGTGCCAGCGGGGACAGGGGTTCTCATGGCTACACCTTC
TRBV4-2,TRBJ2-7,many,TRBD2,CASNTGGESSEQYF,TGTGCCAGCAACACCGGGGGGGAGTCCTCCGAGCAGTACTTC
TRBV15,TRBJ2-5,.,.,CATSRGRGSQETQYF,TGTGCCACCAGCAGAGGTCGGGGGAGCCAAGAGACCCAGTACTTC
TRBV6-1,TRBJ1-1,.,.,CASSELGVDTEAFF,TGTGCCAGCAGTGAATTAGGGGTAGACACTGAAGCTTTCTTT
TRBV9,TRBJ2-1,.,.,CASSVATYNEQFF,TGTGCCAGCAGCGTAGCCACGTACAATGAGCAGTTCTTC
TRBV19,TRBJ2-2,.,TRBD2,CASISQRGENTGELFF,TGTGCCAGTATCTCTCAGCGGGGCGAGAACACCGGGGAGCTGTTTTTT
TRBV19,TRBJ2-7,once,.,CASSSLQGRSGEQYF,TGTGCCAGTAGTAGTCTACAGGGTAGGTCTGGTGAGCAGTACTTC
TRBV19,TRBJ1-1,.,.,CASRGTPTEAFF,TGTGCCAGTAGGGGGACACCCACTGAAGCTTTCTTT
TRBV10-2,TRBJ2-7,.,TRBD2,CASSDSSGSSYEQYF,TGCGCCAGCAGTGATAGCAGCGGGAGCTCCTACGAGCAGTACTTC
TRBV6-1,TRBJ2-7,.,.,CASSEGAYDEQYF,TGTGCCAGCAGTGAGGGAGCGTATGACGAGCAGTACTTC
TRBV5-1,TRBJ2-7,.,.,CASRIGMSSYEQYF,TGCGCCAGCAGGATCGGTATGAGCTCCTACGAGCAGTACTTC
TRBV27,TRBJ2-7,.,.,CASSFAGSGYEQYF,TGTGCCAGCAGTTTCGCCGGGTCGGGCTACGAGCAGTACTTC